The 28 T cell receptor beta chains below come from one sample, sequenced in a study of T cell repertoires in ileal Crohn's disease. Lamina propria lymphocytes from surgical specimens were isolated on a density gradient before sorting. The table came from immunoSEQ multiplex PCR; TCRdb's copy has only in-frame clones and leaves some out. The sample includes several thousand clones, approximately 78% seen only once; the top ten take less than 3.5%. The sample comprised CD4+ T cells sorted from the ileum. Source of these receptors: an adult with Crohn's disease.

This clone was counted only a few times. The chain has TRBV6-1 and TRBJ2-7, with 7 nucleotides matching TRBD2. The ends lost 4 bases at V and 3 bases at J; junction bases unmatched: 6. The length of the CDR3 is 14 residues. The V gene's germline CDR1 is MNHNS and CDR2 SASEGT. The CDR3 is CASSGTSEVYEQYF. The DNA of the CDR3 is TGTGCCAGCAGTGGCACTAGCGAGGTCTACGAGCAGTACTTC.

The V call is TRBV5-5, the J call TRBJ1-1; TRBD1 matches at 11 bases. The V gene's germline CDR1 is SGHKS and CDR2 YYEKEE (reference sequence). The CDR3 has 14 residues. Unmatched junction bases numbered 3, after V lost 4 bases and J lost 4 bases. The CDR3 is CASSRDRGFTEAFF. For the CDR3, the DNA is TGTGCCAGCAGCCGGGACAGGGGGTTCACTGAAGCTTTCTTT.

This sequence joins TRBV19 and TRBJ1-2, with D perhaps matching TRBD1 (6 bases). With 4 bases removed from V and 1 base from J, the gap between germline ends came to 16 bases. The germline gives CDR1 LNHDA, CDR2 SQIVND (reference sequence). The CDR3 has 16 amino acids. The CDR3 region is CASSRPGQLLNYGYTF. The CDR3 bases are TGTGCCAGTAGTAGACCCGGACAGCTTCTTAACTATGGCTACACCTTC.

The V and J genes are TRBV6-5 and TRBJ1-5; 7 bases are a match to TRBD1. Per germline, CDR1 MNHEY and CDR2 SVGAGI. The CDR3 loop spans 15 amino acids. V trimming: 0 bases; J trimming: 5 bases; junction bases outside the gene matches: 4. The CDR3 DNA is TGTGCCAGCAGTTACTCGATAGGGGGCCATCAGCCCCAGCATTTT. It codes for CASSYSIGGHQPQHF.

The V call is TRBV6-4, the J call TRBJ2-1, with 8 bases aligning to TRBD2. This CDR3 has 14 residues. Germline CDR1 and CDR2: MRHNA and SNTAGT. V was pared by 5 bases and J by 8 bases, with 8 bases of the junction left unmatched. The CDR3 sequence: CASSLMRGVDEQFF. The CDR3 bases are TGTGCCAGCAGTCTCATGCGGGGGGTCGATGAGCAGTTCTTC.

CDR3 in amino acids: CASSPGQGFNGSPLHF. In DNA form, the CDR3 reads TGTGCCAGCAGTCCGGGACAGGGGTTTAATGGGTCACCCCTCCACTTT. The chain recombines TRBV27 with TRBJ1-6; 10 bases align to TRBD1. The CDR3 covers 16 residues. Germline V gives CDR1 MNHEY, CDR2 SMNVEV (reference sequence). J lost 10 bases, V lost 5 bases, and 11 bases had no gene match.

The chain combines TRBV11-3 with TRBJ2-5; D is ambiguous. V was shortened by 3 bases and J by 3 bases, with 11 bases between the two germline ends. Looked up from germline, CDR1 is SGHNT and CDR2 is YENEEA. The CDR3 contains 14 residues. This CDR3 reads CASSFLNAEETQYF. CDR3 sequence (DNA): TGTGCCAGCAGCTTTTTGAACGCAGAAGAGACCCAGTACTTC. Full variable domain (remainder filled in from reference TRBV11-3 and TRBJ2-5): EAGVVQSPRYKIIEKKQPVAFWCNPISGHNTLYWYLQNLGQGPELLIRYENEEAVDDSQLPKDRFSAERLKGVDSTLKIQPAELGDSAVYLCASSFLNAEETQYFGPGTRLLVL.

The CDR3 sequence: CASSESGMEKLFF. CDR3 coding DNA: TGTGCCAGCAGTGAATCAGGGATGGAAAAACTGTTTTTT. The chain employs TRBV2 and TRBJ1-4, with D possibly TRBD1 on 5 matching bases. V lost 2 bases and J 8 bases, leaving 9 bases between the germline ends. The CDR3 consists of 13 residues. CDR1 is SNHLY, CDR2 FYNNEI, per germline.

This clone ranks as large. The chain joins TRBV6-1 to TRBJ1-6, with D possibly TRBD1 on 5 matching bases. Per the germline V gene, CDR1 is MNHNS and CDR2 is SASEGT. Trimming pared 3 bases from V and 10 bases from J, leaving 16 bases between. The CDR3 consists of 15 residues. CDR3 protein: CASSDLGGTGSPLHF. CDR3 nucleotide sequence: TGTGCCAGCAGTGACTTGGGGGGAACAGGATCACCCCTCCACTTT.

The rearrangement uses TRBV10-2 and TRBJ1-1; D gene unclear. The CDR3 loop spans 12 amino acids. The germline V gene has CDR1 WSHSY and CDR2 SAAADI. V lost 4 bases to trimming and J lost 3 bases, with 6 bases between them. CDR3 in amino acids: CASSGAYTEAFF. The CDR3 bases are TGCGCCAGCAGTGGGGCGTACACTGAAGCTTTCTTT.

This rearrangement joins TRBV9 to TRBJ2-7; tentatively, D is TRBD1 (6 bases). V was shortened by 0 bases and J by 3 bases, with 10 bases between the two germline ends. The CDR3 extends over 14 amino acids. Per the germline V gene, CDR1 is SGDLS and CDR2 is YYNGEE. The CDR3 sequence is CASSVGGLGYEQYF. The CDR3 bases are TGTGCCAGCAGCGTAGGGGGGCTTGGCTACGAGCAGTACTTC.

This sequence joins TRBV15 and TRBJ1-5; D gene ambiguous. Germline-derived CDR1 and CDR2 are LNHNV and YYDKDF (reference sequence). This CDR3 has 14 residues. V was pared by 4 bases and J by 0 bases, with 7 bases between. The CDR3 reads CATSMVYSNQPQHF. Here the CDR3 DNA reads TGTGCCACCAGCATGGTCTATAGCAATCAGCCCCAGCATTTT.

The V and J genes are TRBV28 and TRBJ1-5; D is undetermined. V was pared by 3 bases and J by 2 bases, with 8 bases between. From germline, CDR1 is MDHEN and CDR2 SYDVKM. This CDR3 region has 14 residues. CDR3 in DNA: TGTGCCAGCAGTTTCGGCAGCGGCAATCAGCCCCAGCATTTT. Its protein product is CASSFGSGNQPQHF.

The chain uses TRBV6-1 and TRBJ2-7, with D maybe TRBD1 (6 bases). The CDR3 extends over 13 amino acids. The V and J ends lost 6 bases and 3 bases respectively, with 12 bases between them. The germline CDR1 and CDR2 sequences are MNHNS and SASEGT. The CDR3 loop is CASRRQQGYEQYF. Here the CDR3 DNA reads TGTGCCAGCAGGCGGCAACAGGGCTACGAGCAGTACTTC.

This clone occurred a few times. The rearrangement joins TRBV7-3 to TRBJ2-1, with TRBD1 matching over 8 bases. Germline-derived CDR1 and CDR2 are SGHTA and FQGTGA. The CDR3 loop spans 15 amino acids. Unmatched junction bases numbered 7, after V lost 2 bases and J lost 7 bases. The CDR3 spells CASSLGQGTRNEQFF. The CDR3 nucleotides are TGTGCCAGCAGCTTAGGACAGGGCACAAGGAATGAGCAGTTCTTC. Looking up the rest from reference TRBV7-3 and TRBJ2-1 gives the full variable domain: GAGVSQTPSNKVTEKGKYVELRCDPISGHTALYWYRQSLGQGPEFLIYFQGTGAADDSGLPNDRFFAVRPEGSVSTLKIQRTERGDSAVYLCASSLGQGTRNEQFFGPGTRLTVL.

The CDR3 DNA reads TGCGCCAGCAGCAGCGGACAGGGGACGTATGGCTACACCTTC. It specifies CASSSGQGTYGYTF. This chain links TRBV4-1 with TRBJ1-2; the match to TRBD1 covers 9 bases. CDR3 length: 14 amino acids. The V gene end was trimmed by 5 bases and the J gene end by 5 bases; junction bases not matched to a gene: 6. Looked up from germline, CDR1 is MGHRA and CDR2 is YSYEKL.

The rearrangement links TRBV5-6 to TRBJ2-4, with 8 bases matching TRBD1. Per the germline V gene, CDR1 is SGHDT and CDR2 is YYEEEE. With V trimmed by 0 bases and J by 6 bases, 2 bases remained unmatched. The CDR3 loop spans 14 amino acids. The CDR3, as DNA: TGTGCCAGCAGCTTGGGAGACAGGGGAAACATTCAGTACTTC. Translated, it gives CASSLGDRGNIQYF.

The rearrangement links TRBV27 to TRBJ2-5; TRBD2 matches 10 bases. Germline CDR1 reads MNHEY; CDR2 reads SMNVEV (reference sequence). The length of the CDR3 is 17 residues. V lost 5 bases, J lost 5 bases, and 14 bases stayed unmatched. Here the CDR3 DNA reads TGTGCCAGCAGTCGCCGCTGGGTTAGCGGGGGGAGGGAGACCCAGTACTTC. Its protein is CASSRRWVSGGRETQYF.

The chain employs TRBV19 and TRBJ2-3; D is perhaps TRBD2 (7 bases). The CDR3 contains 15 residues. The V gene's germline CDR1 is LNHDA and CDR2 SQIVND (reference sequence). The V end was cut by 3 bases, the J end by 5 bases, with 15 bases between. CDR3 coding DNA: TGTGCCAGTAGTATGAGGGGGGGGTTTGAAGATACGCAGTATTTT. Protein product: CASSMRGGFEDTQYF.

The rearrangement uses TRBV7-8 and TRBJ2-1, with D possibly being TRBD2 (7 bases). With 4 bases removed from V and 4 bases from J, the gap between germline ends came to 17 bases. The germline V gene has CDR1 SGHVS and CDR2 FQNEAQ. The CDR3 is 16 residues long. CDR3 residues: CASSSLGGVGYNEQFF. The CDR3, as DNA: TGTGCCAGCAGCTCTTTAGGGGGGGTCGGTTACAATGAGCAGTTCTTC.

The chain uses TRBV5-1 and TRBJ2-5; TRBD1 matches 8 bases. Losses at the gene ends were 1 base for V and 4 bases for J; bases not matched to a gene: 3. The CDR3 runs 14 residues. Germline CDR1 SGHRS, CDR2 YFSETQ. The CDR3 DNA reads TGCGCCAGCAGCTTGCCACAGGGGGGAGAGACCCAGTACTTC. It specifies CASSLPQGGETQYF.

This clone has a single count. The chain carries TRBV4-2 and TRBJ2-2; 10 nucleotides match TRBD1. The germline gives CDR1 LGHNA, CDR2 YNFKEQ. The CDR3 is made up of 17 amino acids. V shed 1 base, J shed 4 bases, and the junction held 6 bases outside the gene matches. CDR3 coding DNA: TGTGCCAGCAGCCAAGCGGCGGGACAGGGGAGCACCGGGGAGCTGTTTTTT. Its translation: CASSQAAGQGSTGELFF.

The rearrangement uses TRBV2 and TRBJ2-7, with TRBD1 identical over 10 bases. V lost 7 bases to trimming and J lost 7 bases; unmatched junction nucleotides: 19. The CDR3 sequence is 17 residues long. Looked up from germline, CDR1 is SNHLY and CDR2 is FYNNEI. In DNA, the CDR3 is TGTGCCAGCACAGAGCAAATCCGGACAGGGGGAGTAAGGGAGCAGTACTTC. This sequence encodes CASTEQIRTGGVREQYF.

A remark on this clone: The final CDR3 position lacks the conserved phenylalanine or tryptophan, pointing to a likely read error. The DNA is omitted, as the CDR3 cannot be located on it reliably, and the CDR3 follows TCRdb's listing. The V and J genes are TRBV10-3 and TRBJ1-2; the table's D call, TRBD1, has no DNA check behind it. CDR1 is ENHRY, CDR2 SYGVKD, per germline. The CDR3 is made up of 10 amino acids, end residues included. CDR3 region: CAISTTDNSH.

The genes are TRBV9 and TRBJ2-2, with no clear D. Trimming took 0 bases from V and 7 from J, leaving 7 bases between them. The CDR3 has 13 residues. Germline V lookup: CDR1 SGDLS, CDR2 YYNGEE. The DNA for the CDR3 is TGTGCCAGCAGCGTAGCTAATATCGGGGAGCTGTTTTTT. Encoded protein: CASSVANIGELFF. Drawing the rest from reference TRBV9 and TRBJ2-2, the complete variable domain is DSGVTQTPKHLITATGQRVTLRCSPRSGDLSVYWYQQSLDQGLQFLIQYYNGEERAKGNILERFSAQQFPDLHSELNLSSLELGDSALYFCASSVANIGELFFGEGSRLTVL.

The chain carries TRBV5-1 and TRBJ2-5, with a tentative D call TRBD2 (6 bases). Germline CDR1 is SGHRS and CDR2 is YFSETQ. There are 15 residues in the CDR3. The V end was cut by 4 bases, the J end by 4 bases, with 17 bases between. The CDR3, as DNA: TGCGCCAGCAGCGGCTCCGGGGGTTTTGGAGAGACCCAGTACTTC. It is translated as CASSGSGGFGETQYF.

The V gene is TRBV10-3, the J gene TRBJ1-1; 8 bases are a match to TRBD1. Germline V gene data show CDR1 as ENHRY and CDR2 as SYGVKD. With V trimmed by 6 bases and J by 3 bases, 9 bases remained unmatched. CDR3 length equals 15 residues. The CDR3 DNA reads as TGTGCCATCAGCAATTACAGGGGGGGGGACACTGAAGCTTTCTTT. It codes for CAISNYRGGDTEAFF.

The genes are TRBV7-9 and TRBJ2-2; the match to TRBD1 covers 12 bases. The CDR3 contains 15 residues. Germline CDR1 SEHNR, CDR2 FQNEAQ (reference sequence). Trimming took 3 bases from V and 6 from J; bases not matched to a gene: 2. The CDR3 reads CASSFGTGGSGELFF. For the CDR3, the DNA is TGTGCCAGCAGCTTCGGGACAGGGGGCTCCGGGGAGCTGTTTTTT.